Listed below are T cell receptor beta chains from one sample, sequenced in a study of beta chain features in type 1 diabetes. Some clones are missing from TCRdb's copy, which holds only in-frame ones; the method was immunoSEQ multiplex PCR. The table has 680,000 or so clones, roughly a sixth seen once; the top ten hold about 0.086%. Sequenced material: naive CD4+ T cells from blood. Receptor source: a man between 18 and 35 years old in good health. CDR3s include the opening cysteine and the closing phenylalanine or tryptophan. Fields, in order: clone size, D gene, V gene, J gene, CDR3 protein, CDR3 DNA. D genes are given only for firm matches. Clone size is shown for a subset of rows, as once, few, many or a class of expanded clone.

>few|TRBD1|TRBV29-1|TRBJ1-2
CSVGQGADYGYTF
TGCAGCGTTGGTCAGGGGGCGGACTATGGCTACACCTTC
>few|-|TRBV9|TRBJ1-2
CASSRTSGAGYGYTF
TGTGCCAGCAGCCGAACCTCAGGGGCCGGTTATGGCTACACCTTC
>once|-|TRBV7-3|TRBJ2-1
CASSFNSAEGREQFF
TGTGCCAGCAGCTTTAATTCGGCGGAGGGAAGAGAGCAGTTCTTC
>-|-|TRBV29-1|TRBJ1-2
CSVVEGVGYGYTF
TGCAGCGTTGTGGAAGGTGTCGGTTATGGCTACACCTTC
>-|TRBD1|TRBV28|TRBJ1-2
CASRMTGGNYGYTF
TGTGCCAGCAGGATGACAGGGGGTAACTATGGCTACACCTTC
>few|-|TRBV9|TRBJ1-4
CASSVLSEKLFF
TGTGCCAGCAGCGTACTCTCAGAAAAACTGTTTTTT
>few|-|TRBV20-1|TRBJ2-3
CSPKSTDTQYF
TGCAGTCCAAAAAGCACAGATACGCAGTATTTT
>few|-|TRBV9|TRBJ1-5
CASSVGRGNQPQHF
TGTGCCAGCAGCGTAGGCCGGGGCAATCAGCCCCAGCATTTT
>few|-|TRBV9|TRBJ2-7
CASSVGWAATYEQYF
TGTGCCAGCAGCGTAGGGTGGGCAGCGACCTACGAGCAGTACTTC
>-|-|TRBV5-1|TRBJ2-2
CASSLESASNTGELFF
TGCGCCAGCAGCTTGGAGTCGGCATCGAACACCGGGGAGCTGTTTTTT
>-|TRBD2|TRBV7-9|TRBJ2-7
CASSPGFLVAGLLPEQYF
TGTGCCAGCAGCCCCGGATTTTTGGTAGCGGGGTTATTACCCGAGCAGTACTTC
>few|-|TRBV6-4|TRBJ1-2
CASSLNYGYTF
TGTGCCAGCAGTCTTAACTATGGCTACACCTTC
>-|-|TRBV18|TRBJ2-7
CASSPGQGTYEQYF
TGTGCCAGCTCACCAGGGCAGGGGACCTACGAGCAGTACTTC
>few|-|TRBV4-1|TRBJ2-5
CASSQGPENRGRLETQYF
TGCGCCAGCAGCCAAGGCCCTGAGAATCGGGGACGGTTGGAGACCCAGTACTTC
>-|-|TRBV10-3|TRBJ1-2
CAIRRDTEGGYTF
TGTGCCATCAGGAGGGACACCGAGGGAGGCTACACCTTC
>-|TRBD1|TRBV7-9|TRBJ1-5
CASSLDRGNQPQHF
TGTGCCAGCAGCTTGGACAGGGGTAATCAGCCCCAGCATTTT
>-|TRBD1|TRBV29-1|TRBJ1-1
CSVEKTGGTEAFF
TGCAGCGTCGAAAAGACAGGGGGCACTGAAGCTTTCTTT
>-|-|TRBV7-9|TRBJ1-1
CADGGTEAFF
TGTGCCGACGGTGGCACTGAAGCTTTCTTT
>-|TRBD2|TRBV11-1|TRBJ2-1
CASSLGSSGGFKEQFF
TGTGCCAGCAGCTTAGGTTCGAGCGGGGGGTTTAAAGAGCAGTTCTTC
>-|-|TRBV7-2|TRBJ1-2
CASSLTRTLGTPYTF
TGTGCCAGCAGCTTAACCCGTACCCTGGGAACCCCCTACACCTTC
>-|TRBD1|TRBV30|TRBJ1-1
CASLGTAGLNTEAFF
TGTGCCTCCCTTGGGACAGCCGGTTTGAACACTGAAGCTTTCTTT
>few|-|TRBV29-1|TRBJ2-7
CSVQRTASYEQYF
TGCAGCGTCCAACGGACAGCCTCCTACGAGCAGTACTTC
>few|-|TRBV20-1|TRBJ2-7
CSATQHEQYF
TGCAGTGCTACTCAACACGAGCAGTACTTC
>few|TRBD2|TRBV18|TRBJ2-7
CASSPRASGEYEQYF
TGTGCCAGCTCGCCCCGGGCCAGCGGGGAGTACGAGCAGTACTTC
>-|-|TRBV5-1|TRBJ2-3
CASSSGDSSTDTQYF
TGCGCCAGCAGCTCGGGTGACAGTAGCACAGATACGCAGTATTTT
>few|-|TRBV27|TRBJ2-7
CASSFRDGATYEQYF
TGTGCCAGCAGCTTCCGGGACGGGGCGACCTACGAGCAGTACTTC
>few|-|TRBV19|TRBJ1-2
CASSTPRVTNYGYTF
TGTGCCAGTAGTACGCCGAGGGTAACTAACTATGGCTACACCTTC
>-|-|TRBV5-4|TRBJ2-1
CASSPGAQRYNEQFF
TGTGCCAGCAGCCCGGGGGCCCAACGATACAATGAGCAGTTCTTC
>-|-|TRBV23-1|TRBJ1-2
CASSQPGPPWPHYGYTF
TGCGCCAGCAGTCAACCGGGCCCGCCCTGGCCGCACTATGGCTACACCTTC
>few|TRBD1|TRBV29-1|TRBJ2-5
CSVEGTGGWETQYF
TGCAGCGTTGAAGGGACAGGGGGCTGGGAGACCCAGTACTTC
>few|TRBD1|TRBV28|TRBJ1-5
CASSSHDRDNQPQHF
TGTGCCAGCAGTTCCCATGACAGGGACAATCAGCCCCAGCATTTT
>few|TRBD1|TRBV5-4|TRBJ2-6
CASTFGTGGLLGANVLTF
TGTGCCAGCACCTTCGGGACAGGGGGCCTATTAGGGGCCAACGTCCTGACTTTC
>few|-|TRBV5-1|TRBJ2-5
CASSLAGGGGEETQYF
TGCGCCAGCAGCTTGGCGGGCGGAGGCGGGGAAGAGACCCAGTACTTC
>few|TRBD1|TRBV7-2|TRBJ1-1
CASSLGYRGDTEAFF
TGTGCCAGCAGCCTCGGTTACAGGGGTGACACTGAAGCTTTCTTT
>-|TRBD2|TRBV11-1|TRBJ2-1
CASSSETSADNEQFF
TGTGCCAGCAGCTCCGAGACTAGCGCTGACAATGAGCAGTTCTTC
>few|TRBD1|TRBV7-9|TRBJ2-5
CASSPPRDRDFQETQYF
TGTGCCAGCAGTCCTCCCCGGGACAGGGATTTCCAAGAGACCCAGTACTTC
>-|-|TRBV11-2|TRBJ2-6
CASSFGDPGSGANVLTF
TGTGCCAGCAGCTTTGGGGACCCCGGCTCTGGGGCCAACGTCCTGACTTTC
>-|-|TRBV28|TRBJ2-7
CASSSRFKPYEQYF
TGTGCCAGCAGTTCCAGGTTTAAGCCCTACGAGCAGTACTTC
>-|-|TRBV19|TRBJ2-7
CASSIHGTNYEQYF
TGTGCCAGTAGTATCCACGGGACAAACTACGAGCAGTACTTC
>few|TRBD2|TRBV7-9|TRBJ2-1
CASSPTSGRLNEQFF
TGTGCCAGCAGTCCGACTAGCGGGAGACTCAATGAGCAGTTCTTC
>few|TRBD1|TRBV27|TRBJ2-7
CASSSATGGYEQYF
TGTGCCAGCAGTTCTGCGACAGGGGGCTACGAGCAGTACTTC
>few|-|TRBV15|TRBJ2-7
CATSTNLGYEQYF
TGTGCCACCAGCACCAATTTAGGCTACGAGCAGTACTTC